One and the same sample provided the 14 T cell receptor beta chains below, sequenced in a study of blood T cell repertoires in COVID-19 (dated by TCRdb to between 2020 and 2021). The library came from the immunoSEQ multiplex PCR assay. In its TCRdb copy, this immuneACCESS table keeps in-frame sequences only and misses some clones. Where compared with another copy, unresolved V genes explain less than half of these, and the others have no known cause. The sample has about 130,000 clones on record, about 85% of them singletons. Over 9.5% of the sample belongs to the ten largest clones. Sequences were obtained from peripheral blood. Receptors originate from a man aged 55 to 69 with acute or convalescent COVID-19.

The chain carries TRBV5-1 and TRBJ1-2; the D gene is possibly TRBD1 (5 bases). CDR1 and CDR2 (germline): SGHRS, YFSETQ. CDR3 length equals 13 residues. Between the trimmed V and J ends, which lost 1 base and 6 bases, there was a span of 10 bases. The DNA of the CDR3 is TGCGCCAGCAGCTTGCAGGGAAGGGATGGCTACACCTTC. This encodes CASSLQGRDGYTF. The variable domain in full, completed from reference TRBV5-1 and TRBJ1-2, reads KAGVTQTPRYLIKTRGQQVTLSCSPISGHRSVSWYQQTPGQGLQFLFEYFSETQRNKGNFPGRFSGRQFSNSRSEMNVSTLELGDSALYLCASSLQGRDGYTFGSGTRLTVV.

This chain uses TRBV3-1 (or the pseudogene TRBV3-2) with TRBJ2-7; 9 bases align to TRBD1. V was pared by 4 bases and J by 0 bases, with 7 bases of the junction left unmatched. Germline CDR1 reads LGHDT; CDR2 reads YNNKEL (reference sequence). The CDR3 runs 16 residues. CDR3 loop: CASSRNPTGGSYEQYF. In DNA, the CDR3 is TGTGCCAGCAGCCGGAACCCGACAGGGGGCTCCTACGAGCAGTACTTC.

V usage is TRBV27 and J usage is TRBJ2-3; the D is unclear. The CDR3 runs 16 residues. V lost 7 bases, J lost 0 bases, and 17 bases lay in between. Germline lookup yields CDR1 MNHEY and CDR2 SMNVEV (reference sequence). The CDR3 here is CASTGRPGRSTDTQYF. In DNA, the CDR3 is TGTGCCAGCACTGGCAGGCCCGGTAGGAGCACAGATACGCAGTATTTT.

The gene calls are TRBV27 and TRBJ2-7, with TRBD1 identical over 8 bases. Germline-derived CDR1 and CDR2 are MNHEY and SMNVEV (reference sequence). The CDR3 loop spans 12 amino acids. V trimming: 6 bases; J trimming: 7 bases; junction bases outside the gene matches: 5. CDR3 region: CASRTGAGEQYF. For the CDR3, the DNA is TGTGCCAGCAGGACAGGGGCGGGGGAGCAGTACTTC.

The chain recombines TRBV7-2 with TRBJ2-1; D possibly corresponds to TRBD2 (6 bases). Trimming shortened V by 0 bases and J by 4 bases, and 7 bases separated the two germline ends. Germline CDR1 and CDR2: SGHTA and FQGNSA. The CDR3 length is 14 residues. The CDR3, as DNA: TGTGCCAGCAGCTTAGCGGGAGGTTACAATGAGCAGTTCTTC. Translation gives CASSLAGGYNEQFF.

V is TRBV12-3 or TRBV12-4 and J is TRBJ2-3; D possibly corresponds to TRBD2 (6 bases). V dropped 8 bases and J dropped 6 bases, with 12 bases sitting between them. CDR3 length: 12 amino acids. The CDR3 loop is CASVGGRDTQYF. CDR3 DNA: TGTGCCAGCGTCGGTGGGAGGGATACGCAGTATTTT.

This sequence joins TRBV6-5 and TRBJ1-1; TRBD1 matches at 11 bases. Unmatched junction bases numbered 6, after V lost 4 bases and J lost 5 bases. The CDR3 has 15 residues. Germline values: CDR1 MNHEY, CDR2 SVGAGI. CDR3 region: CASSWGTGGWTEAFF. CDR3 coding DNA: TGTGCCAGCAGTTGGGGGACAGGGGGATGGACTGAAGCTTTCTTT.

The rearrangement joins TRBV14 to TRBJ2-7; D is undetermined. Trimming removed 5 bases from V and 3 bases from J, with 8 bases in between. This CDR3 has 12 residues. Germline CDR1 reads SGHDN; CDR2 reads FVKESK. The CDR3 region is CASSSANYEQYF. DNA for the CDR3: TGTGCCAGCAGCTCCGCGAACTACGAGCAGTACTTC. Variable domain in full (rest from reference TRBV14 and TRBJ2-7): EAGVTQFPSHSVIEKGQTVTLRCDPISGHDNLYWYRRVMGKEIKFLLHFVKESKQDESGMPNNRFLAERTGGTYSTLKVQPAELEDSGVYFCASSSANYEQYFGPGTRLTVT.

This sequence joins TRBV7-9 and TRBJ1-2; no clear D gene. Germline CDR1 SEHNR, CDR2 FQNEAQ (reference sequence). V dropped 5 bases and J dropped 3 bases, with 16 bases sitting between them. The CDR3 runs to 15 residues. Here the CDR3 reads CASSPPLDGDYGYTF. The CDR3 region has the DNA TGTGCCAGCAGCCCCCCTCTAGACGGCGACTATGGCTACACCTTC.

This clone was counted only a few times. The V gene is TRBV28, the J gene TRBJ1-5, with D possibly being TRBD1 (5 bases). The CDR3 loop spans 14 amino acids. The germline CDR1 and CDR2 sequences are MDHEN and SYDVKM. V lost 7 bases, J lost 6 bases, and 16 bases lay in between. The CDR3 loop reads CASILRGDVQPQHF. The CDR3 DNA reads TGTGCCAGCATCCTTAGGGGTGATGTTCAGCCCCAGCATTTT. Full variable domain (outside the CDR3, taken from reference TRBV28 and TRBJ1-5): DVKVTQSSRYLVKRTGEKVFLECVQDMDHENMFWYRQDPGLGLRLIYFSYDVKMKEKGDIPEGYSVSREKKERFSLILESASTNQTSMYLCASILRGDVQPQHFGDGTRLSIL.

The rearrangement uses TRBV27 and TRBJ2-1, with TRBD2 matching over 7 bases. Germline values: CDR1 MNHEY, CDR2 SMNVEV (reference sequence). The CDR3 is 17 amino acids. The ends lost 5 bases at V and 4 bases at J; junction bases unmatched: 14. This chain's CDR3 is CASSTRTVAGGYNEQFF. The CDR3 region has the DNA TGTGCCAGCAGTACGAGGACTGTCGCCGGGGGGTACAATGAGCAGTTCTTC.

The gene calls are TRBV5-1 and TRBJ2-7, with 10 bases that match TRBD2. The V and J ends lost 5 bases and 5 bases, in that order; junction bases with no gene match: 7. The CDR3 extends over 14 amino acids. Germline V CDR1 and CDR2: SGHRS, YFSETQ. The DNA for the CDR3 is TGCGCCAGCAGAAGGACTAGCGGAGAACACGAGCAGTACTTC. Translating gives CASRRTSGEHEQYF.

The gene calls are TRBV10-3 and TRBJ1-1; D remains unclear. The length of the CDR3 is 14 residues. Germline values: CDR1 ENHRY, CDR2 SYGVKD. Trimming shortened V by 0 bases and J by 1 base, and 6 bases separated the two germline ends. In DNA form, the CDR3 reads TGTGCCATCAGTGAGTCCCTCGGGAACACTGAAGCTTTCTTT. As protein: CAISESLGNTEAFF.

The V gene is TRBV10-3, the J gene TRBJ2-7; 8 nucleotides agree with TRBD1. V gave up 5 bases and J gave up 5 bases; unmatched junction bases: 11. The CDR3 extends over 15 amino acids. CDR1 and CDR2 (germline): ENHRY, SYGVKD. CDR3 sequence reads: CAISTPGQGINEQYF. The CDR3 DNA reads as TGTGCCATCAGTACCCCTGGACAGGGTATCAACGAGCAGTACTTC.